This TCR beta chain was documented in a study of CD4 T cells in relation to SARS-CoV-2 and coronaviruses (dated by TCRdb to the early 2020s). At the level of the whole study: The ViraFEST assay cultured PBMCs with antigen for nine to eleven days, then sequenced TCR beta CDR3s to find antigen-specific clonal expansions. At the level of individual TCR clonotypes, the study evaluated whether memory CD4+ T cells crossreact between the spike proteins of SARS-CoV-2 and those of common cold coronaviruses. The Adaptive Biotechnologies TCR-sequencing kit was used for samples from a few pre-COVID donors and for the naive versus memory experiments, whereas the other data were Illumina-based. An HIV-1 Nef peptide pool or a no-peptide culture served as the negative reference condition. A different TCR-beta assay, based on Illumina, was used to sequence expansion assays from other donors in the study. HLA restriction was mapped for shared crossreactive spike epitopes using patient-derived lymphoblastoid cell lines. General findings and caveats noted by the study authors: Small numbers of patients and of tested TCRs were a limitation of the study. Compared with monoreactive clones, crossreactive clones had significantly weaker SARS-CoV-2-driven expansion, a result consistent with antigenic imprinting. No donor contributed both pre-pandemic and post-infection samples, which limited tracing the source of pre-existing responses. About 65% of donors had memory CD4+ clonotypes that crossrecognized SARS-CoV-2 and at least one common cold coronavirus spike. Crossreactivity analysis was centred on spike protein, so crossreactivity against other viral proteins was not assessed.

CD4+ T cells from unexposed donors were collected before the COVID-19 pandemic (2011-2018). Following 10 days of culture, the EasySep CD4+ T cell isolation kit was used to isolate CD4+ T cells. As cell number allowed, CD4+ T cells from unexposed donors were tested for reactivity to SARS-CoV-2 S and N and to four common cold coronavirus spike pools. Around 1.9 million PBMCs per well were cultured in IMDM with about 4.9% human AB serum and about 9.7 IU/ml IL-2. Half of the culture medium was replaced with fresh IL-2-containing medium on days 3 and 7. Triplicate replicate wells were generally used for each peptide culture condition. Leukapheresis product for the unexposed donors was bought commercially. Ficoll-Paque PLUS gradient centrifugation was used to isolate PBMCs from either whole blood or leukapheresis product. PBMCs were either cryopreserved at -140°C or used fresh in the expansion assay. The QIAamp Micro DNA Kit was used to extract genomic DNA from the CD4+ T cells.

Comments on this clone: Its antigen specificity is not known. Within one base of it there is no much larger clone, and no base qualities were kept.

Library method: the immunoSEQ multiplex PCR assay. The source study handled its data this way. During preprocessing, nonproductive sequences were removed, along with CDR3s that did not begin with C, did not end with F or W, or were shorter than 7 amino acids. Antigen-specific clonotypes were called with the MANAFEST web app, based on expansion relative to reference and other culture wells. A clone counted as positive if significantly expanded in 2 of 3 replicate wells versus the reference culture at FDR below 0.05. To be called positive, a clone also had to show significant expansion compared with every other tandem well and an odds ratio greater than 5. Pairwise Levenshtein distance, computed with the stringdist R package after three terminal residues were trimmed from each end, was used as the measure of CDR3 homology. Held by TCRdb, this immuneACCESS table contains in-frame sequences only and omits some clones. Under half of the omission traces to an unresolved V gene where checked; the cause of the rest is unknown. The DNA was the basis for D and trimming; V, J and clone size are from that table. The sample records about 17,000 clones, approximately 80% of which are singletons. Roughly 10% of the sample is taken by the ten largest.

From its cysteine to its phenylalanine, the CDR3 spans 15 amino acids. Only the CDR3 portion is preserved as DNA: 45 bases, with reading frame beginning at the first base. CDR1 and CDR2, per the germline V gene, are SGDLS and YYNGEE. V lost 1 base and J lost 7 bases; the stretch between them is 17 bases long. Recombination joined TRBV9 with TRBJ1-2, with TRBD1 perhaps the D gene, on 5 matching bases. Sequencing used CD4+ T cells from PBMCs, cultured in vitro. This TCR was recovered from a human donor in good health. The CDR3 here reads CASSVYPSPQGGYTF. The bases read TGTGCCAGCAGCGTATACCCCTCTCCGCAGGGTGGCTACACCTTC. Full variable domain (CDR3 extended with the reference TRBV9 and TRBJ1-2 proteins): DSGVTQTPKHLITATGQRVTLRCSPRSGDLSVYWYQQSLDQGLQFLIQYYNGEERAKGNILERFSAQQFPDLHSELNLSSLELGDSALYFCASSVYPSPQGGYTFGSGTRLTVV.